Below, 5 T cell receptor beta chains from the same sample are listed, as sequenced in a study of OX40 agonist ivuxolimab in advanced cancers. Using immunoSEQ multiplex PCR, the repertoire was profiled, and TCRdb retains in-frame clones only, with some absent. The sample carries fewer than 80,000 clones, about nine tenths recorded once. This specimen was CD4+ or CD8+ T cells sorted from blood, taken in a trial of the OX40 agonist ivuxolimab. Receptors were obtained from an adult with an advanced solid tumor such as melanoma, head and neck, liver or kidney cancer.

V and J are TRBV6-5 and TRBJ2-5; D ambiguous. The CDR3 contains 13 residues. Germline V gives CDR1 MNHEY, CDR2 SVGAGI. Between the trimmed V and J ends, which lost 10 bases and 2 bases, there was a span of 14 bases. The CDR3 DNA sequence: TGTGCCACCAGATGGAACCAACAAGAGACCCAGTACTTC. It is translated as CATRWNQQETQYF.

The rearrangement joins TRBV18 to TRBJ2-7; 12 positions agree with TRBD2. Trimming removed 4 bases from V and 0 bases from J; junction bases left unmatched: 1. The CDR3 runs to 15 residues. Germline V CDR1 and CDR2: KGHSH, LQKENI. This CDR3 reads CASSQTSGSSYEQYF. The DNA of the CDR3 is TGTGCCAGCTCACAGACTAGCGGGAGCTCCTACGAGCAGTACTTC. The full variable domain, completed using reference TRBV18 and TRBJ2-7, is NAGVMQNPRHLVRRRGQEARLRCSPMKGHSHVYWYRQLPEEGLKFMVYLQKENIIDESGMPKERFSAEFPKEGPSILRIQQVVRGDSAAYFCASSQTSGSSYEQYFGPGTRLTVT.

Sample share makes this clone large (0.1 to 1%). The chain employs TRBV7-9 and TRBJ2-2; no firm D call. The CDR3 runs 15 residues. The germline V gene has CDR1 SEHNR and CDR2 FQNEAQ (reference sequence). V dropped 5 bases and J dropped 2 bases, with 12 bases sitting between them. For the CDR3, the DNA is TGTGCCAGCAGCCCAACACGGGTTAACACCGGGGAGCTGTTTTTT. Translating gives CASSPTRVNTGELFF.

The V gene is TRBV6-5, the J gene TRBJ1-5; TRBD1 matches 7 bases. Losses at the gene ends were 7 bases for V and 4 bases for J; bases not matched to a gene: 7. CDR3 length: 14 residues. Germline V CDR1 and CDR2: MNHEY, SVGAGI. CDR3 loop: CASKSDRANQPQHF. CDR3 nucleotide sequence: TGTGCCAGCAAGTCCGACAGGGCTAATCAGCCCCAGCATTTT.

The chain couples TRBV11-2 to TRBJ1-1; no reliable D call. V shed 1 base and J shed 5 bases, with 17 bases lying between them. CDR1 SGHAT and CDR2 FQNNGV come from the germline V gene. CDR3 length: 16 amino acids. The CDR3 spells CASSLGRPTVWTEAFF. The CDR3 bases are TGTGCCAGCAGCTTAGGGAGACCAACCGTCTGGACTGAAGCTTTCTTT.